Listed here is a single T cell receptor beta chain. This sample was included in a study of blood T cell repertoires in COVID-19. Methods used by the authors: Reference gene primer amplification yielded estimated nucleated cell counts. Clones were read by immunoSEQ multiplex PCR, and TCRdb kept only the in-frame ones, dropping some. That table is the source of V, J and clone size, and D and trimming were worked out from the DNA. The profile covers over 110,000 clones, with approximately 90% appearing a single time and around 26% taken by the ten largest. J was trimmed by 3 bases and V by 5 bases; bases with no gene match: 3. CDR3 length: 14 amino acids. Germline V gene data show CDR1 as SEHNR and CDR2 as FQNEAQ (reference sequence).

The source material was peripheral blood. The sequence was obtained from a human donor in a cohort sampled during active COVID-19. The chain carries TRBV7-9 and TRBJ2-7, with TRBD1 matching 11 bases. The chain's CDR3 is CASSRTGGNYEQYF. The CDR3, as DNA: TGTGCCAGCAGCAGGACAGGGGGCAACTACGAGCAGTACTTC.